The 23 T cell receptor beta chains below were found in one sample sequenced in a study of T cells in Graves' hyperthyroidism and ophthalmopathy. There were TCR beta CDR3 regions amplified from RNA transcripts. HTBI primers drove first-round RT-PCR of the TCR CDR3. TCRdb passed the multiplex PCR reads through MiXCR, listing each CDR3 protein once. Among 300,000 to 400,000 distinct CDR3 sequences listed, 15% to 20% were seen once. Material for sequencing was blood. The receptors originated from a woman aged 50 to 60 with Graves' hyperthyroidism.

The table lists this clonotype with many counts. V gene TRBV7-6 combines with J gene TRBJ2-7; 9 bases agree with TRBD1. J gave up 3 bases and V 0 bases, and 3 bases lay outside the gene matches. CDR1 SGHVS and CDR2 FNYEAQ come from the germline V gene. The CDR3 has 15 residues. The CDR3 DNA sequence: TGTGCCAGCAGCTTAGCTCCGGGACAGGGCTACGAGCAGTACTTC. Its translation: CASSLAPGQGYEQYF.

Ten or more counts support this clonotype. This chain uses TRBV7-8 with TRBJ2-7; 13 bases map to TRBD2. V shed 4 bases, J shed 6 bases, and the junction held 9 bases outside the gene matches. The CDR3 loop spans 16 amino acids. Germline CDR1 SGHVS, CDR2 FQNEAQ. The CDR3: CASSWIRTSGGTEQYV. CDR3 coding DNA: TGTGCCAGCAGCTGGATACGGACTAGCGGGGGAACCGAGCAGTACGTC.

This clonotype was observed many times. The chain combines TRBV11-2 with TRBJ2-5, with D maybe TRBD2 (5 bases). This CDR3 spans 13 amino acids. Germline V lookup: CDR1 SGHAT, CDR2 FQNNGV. Trimming left V 1 base short and J 5 bases short, with 8 bases between. CDR3 amino acids: CASSLGLLETQYF. The CDR3 DNA is TGTGCCAGCAGCTTAGGACTATTGGAGACCCAGTACTTC.

The chain employs TRBV28 and TRBJ2-7; 9 bases align to TRBD1. Germline V gene lookup returns CDR1 MDHEN and CDR2 SYDVKM. The CDR3 has 15 residues. The junction had 9 bases not matched to a gene; V was cut back by 5 bases and J by 4 bases. CDR3 residues: CASSGPGTGLYEQYF. The CDR3 DNA follows: TGTGCCAGCAGTGGTCCCGGGACAGGGCTGTACGAGCAGTACTTC.

This clonotype was detected only a few times. The chain uses TRBV5-5 and TRBJ1-1; D gene ambiguous. V was pared by 1 base and J by 8 bases, with 9 bases between. The CDR3 extends over 12 amino acids. Germline CDR1 SGHKS, CDR2 YYEKEE (reference sequence). CDR3 nucleotides: TGTGCCAGCAGCTTGAAGCAGACCGAAGCTTTCTTT. This encodes CASSLKQTEAFF.

There are a few counts of this clonotype. The V and J genes are TRBV7-3 and TRBJ2-3, with 7 nucleotides matching TRBD2. This CDR3 has 14 residues. V was clipped by 1 base and J by 4 bases; unmatched bases: 2. Germline V gene sequence: CDR1 SGHTA, CDR2 FQGTGA. The CDR3 nucleotides are TGTGCCAGCAGCTTAAGCGGGAGTTCAGATACGCAGTATTTT. Translation gives CASSLSGSSDTQYF.

The chain couples TRBV20-1 to TRBJ1-2, with TRBD1 matching 7 bases. The germline V gene has CDR1 DFQATT and CDR2 SNEGSKA (reference sequence). This CDR3 has 14 amino acids. V was pared by 5 bases and J by 3 bases, with 9 bases of the junction left unmatched. The CDR3 sequence: CSAGQGGADYGYTF. DNA for the CDR3: TGCAGTGCTGGCCAAGGGGGCGCGGACTATGGCTACACCTTC.

This clonotype was found a few times. The chain uses TRBV29-1 and TRBJ2-3, with 7 bases fitting TRBD1. V shed 3 bases, J shed 2 bases, and the junction held 2 bases outside the gene matches. The CDR3 totals 13 residues. The V gene's germline CDR1 is SQVTM and CDR2 ANQGSEA. The CDR3 loop is CSVEGQLTDTQYF. Here the CDR3 DNA reads TGCAGCGTTGAGGGACAGCTCACAGATACGCAGTATTTT.

The chain uses TRBV6-2 or TRBV6-3 and TRBJ2-2; TRBD1 agrees at 7 bases. CDR3 length equals 14 residues. Germline V gene lookup returns CDR1 MNHEY and CDR2 SVGEGT. J gave up 13 bases and V 1 base, and 9 bases lay outside the gene matches. The chain's CDR3 is CASSYFNDRDGLFF. The CDR3 DNA reads TGTGCCAGCAGTTACTTTAATGACAGGGACGGGCTGTTTTTT.

The table lists this clonotype with many counts. The gene calls are TRBV3-1 and TRBJ2-4, with 7 positions matching TRBD1. The germline gives CDR1 LGHDT, CDR2 YNNKEL (reference sequence). CDR3 length: 14 amino acids. With V trimmed by 3 bases and J by 8 bases, 7 bases remained unmatched. The CDR3 reads CASSQTGKEDIQYF. DNA for the CDR3: TGTGCCAGCAGCCAGACAGGGAAGGAGGACATTCAGTACTTC.

The CDR3 protein is CASTPLGAGYGYTF. The CDR3 DNA reads TGTGCCAGCACCCCTCTCGGGGCGGGCTATGGCTACACCTTC. The V call is TRBV11-1, the J call TRBJ1-2; the D gene is possibly TRBD1 (5 bases). CDR1 SGHAT and CDR2 FQDESV come from the germline V gene (reference sequence). V was cut by 7 bases and J by 4 bases, with 16 bases left in between. The CDR3 consists of 14 residues.

This sequence joins TRBV7-3 and TRBJ2-5, with D possibly being TRBD1 (6 bases). The germline CDR1 and CDR2 sequences are SGHTA and FQGTGA. This CDR3 comprises 13 residues. Deletions cut 5 bases from V and 5 bases from J, with 12 bases between. CDR3 loop: CASSKYRDETQYF. DNA of the CDR3: TGTGCCAGCAGCAAGTACAGGGATGAGACCCAGTACTTC.

This clonotype appeared once. The chain couples TRBV6-5 to TRBJ1-2, with 11 bases lining up with TRBD1. This CDR3 comprises 18 residues. Germline V CDR1 and CDR2: MNHEY, SVGAGI. V shed 5 bases and J 6 bases; nucleotides not matched to a gene: 17. The CDR3 DNA follows: TGTGCCAGCAGTCCGACCGGGACAGGGGGTGCCGAACTGGATGGCTACACCTTC. It yields the protein CASSPTGTGGAELDGYTF.

This clonotype was detected ten times or more. This chain connects TRBV13 to TRBJ2-1, with D possibly matching TRBD1 (5 bases). Germline CDR1 is PRHDT and CDR2 is FYEKMQ (reference sequence). There are 15 residues in the CDR3. Trimming left V 5 bases short and J 0 bases short, with 11 bases between. This chain's CDR3 is CASSGPDNSYNEQFF. The DNA for the CDR3 is TGTGCCAGCAGCGGGCCGGACAACTCCTACAATGAGCAGTTCTTC.

This chain links TRBV10-3 with TRBJ2-1, with TRBD2 matching over 12 bases. Germline V gene lookup returns CDR1 ENHRY and CDR2 SYGVKD. This CDR3 spans 15 amino acids. Germline trimming cut 4 bases from V and 3 bases from J; bases unmatched to any gene: 1. The CDR3 DNA sequence: TGTGCCATCAGTGGGACTAGCGGGAACTACAATGAGCAGTTCTTC. It specifies CAISGTSGNYNEQFF.

This clonotype has a count of ten or more. The chain combines TRBV28 with TRBJ1-1; D unresolved. CDR1 and CDR2 (germline): MDHEN, SYDVKM. The length of the CDR3 is 15 residues. V dropped 6 bases and J dropped 0 bases, with 14 bases sitting between them. CDR3 sequence reads: CASRRTSTLNTEAFF. For the CDR3, the DNA is TGTGCCAGCAGAAGGACTTCTACTTTGAACACTGAAGCTTTCTTT.

The rearrangement links TRBV29-1 to TRBJ2-2; possibly TRBD2 for D (6 bases). V dropped 3 bases and J dropped 5 bases, with 13 bases sitting between them. The germline V gene has CDR1 SQVTM and CDR2 ANQGSEA. The CDR3 sequence is 14 residues long. The CDR3 sequence: CSVELGRSTGELFF. The CDR3 DNA reads TGCAGCGTTGAGTTAGGGAGGTCGACCGGGGAGCTGTTTTTT.

This clonotype occurred many times. This chain joins TRBV28 and TRBJ2-7, with D perhaps given as TRBD1 or TRBD2 (5 bases each). This CDR3 has 14 amino acids. Germline lookup yields CDR1 MDHEN and CDR2 SYDVKM. Deletions cut 3 bases from V and 3 bases from J, with 12 bases between. The CDR3 nucleotides read TGTGCCAGCAGTTTTGGGGGACCCCACTACGAGCAGTACTTC. Its protein product is CASSFGGPHYEQYF.

This clonotype appeared a few times. The rearrangement uses TRBV24-1 and TRBJ2-3; possible D gene TRBD2, 5 bases. The V gene's germline CDR1 is KGHDR and CDR2 SFDVKD. V was pared by 4 bases and J by 3 bases, with 7 bases between. This CDR3 region has 13 residues. The CDR3 region is CATSDPGTDTQYF. In nucleotides, the CDR3 is TGTGCCACCAGTGACCCGGGAACAGATACGCAGTATTTT.

In its sample, this clonotype was seen many times. The rearrangement joins TRBV28 to TRBJ1-2; D gene unclear. Germline V gives CDR1 MDHEN, CDR2 SYDVKM. The CDR3 contains 14 residues. V lost 5 bases to trimming and J lost 4 bases, with 14 bases between them. The CDR3 loop reads CASSPPREGYGYTF. The CDR3 region has the DNA TGTGCCAGCAGTCCCCCTAGGGAAGGCTATGGCTACACCTTC.

The chain employs TRBV11-2 and TRBJ2-2; TRBD2 might be the D (5 bases). Germline V lookup: CDR1 SGHAT, CDR2 FQNNGV. The CDR3 sequence is 14 residues long. V lost 8 bases and J 3 bases, leaving 13 bases between the germline ends. Written as DNA, the CDR3 is TGTGCCAGCCGCGGAGAAGCGGACACCGGGGAGCTGTTTTTT. Protein product: CASRGEADTGELFF.

The table lists this clonotype with many counts. The V gene is TRBV28, the J gene TRBJ1-4; 10 nucleotides match TRBD1. The germline CDR1 and CDR2 sequences are MDHEN and SYDVKM. The CDR3 spans 15 residues. The V gene end was trimmed by 5 bases and the J gene end by 8 bases; junction bases not matched to a gene: 8. CDR3 in amino acids: CASSTWTGGREKLFF. The CDR3 nucleotides read TGTGCCAGCAGTACATGGACAGGGGGAAGGGAAAAACTGTTTTTT.

This clonotype was detected many times. The chain combines TRBV28 with TRBJ2-7; TRBD1 aligns across 9 bases. This CDR3 comprises 15 residues. V lost 7 bases to trimming and J lost 4 bases; unmatched junction nucleotides: 11. Germline values: CDR1 MDHEN, CDR2 SYDVKM. CDR3 in DNA: TGTGCCAGCACCCGATGGGGGACAGGGATTTACGAGCAGTACTTC. This sequence encodes CASTRWGTGIYEQYF.